The T cell receptor (beta chain) described here comes from a study of blood T cells in healthy people across ages. Study observations and caveats: Per million T cells, TCR beta diversity dropped roughly linearly as age increased. One million T cells yielded diversity estimates that were considered underestimates.

This clonotype has a handful of counts. The antigen is undetermined. Per the germline V gene, CDR1 is SGHTA and CDR2 is FQGNSA. The CDR3 length is 15 residues. The ends were cut back, 2 bases at V and 3 bases at J, with 13 bases in the middle. Sample-barcoded 5' priming and a J-beta primer mix drove a second PCR of about 7 to 11 cycles. From each sample, at least 3 million paired-end reads containing CDR3 were obtained. MiXCR was run by TCRdb on the 5' RACE reads, yielding one entry per CDR3 protein. The sample shows hundreds of thousands of distinct CDR3 sequences, 55% to 75% of them seen only once. The material sequenced was blood. This TCR was sampled from a man aged 30 to 39 in good health. V and J are TRBV7-2 and TRBJ2-5; a possible D gene is TRBD1 (6 bases). CDR3 loop: CASSLRGTQKETQYF. CDR3 DNA: TGTGCCAGCAGCTTAAGGGGGACACAAAAAGAGACCCAGTACTTC. Looking up the rest from reference TRBV7-2 and TRBJ2-5 gives the full variable domain: GAGVSQSPSNKVTEKGKDVELRCDPISGHTALYWYRQSLGQGLEFLIYFQGNSAPDKSGLPSDRFSAERTGGSVSTLTIQRTQQEDSAVYLCASSLRGTQKETQYFGPGTRLLVL.